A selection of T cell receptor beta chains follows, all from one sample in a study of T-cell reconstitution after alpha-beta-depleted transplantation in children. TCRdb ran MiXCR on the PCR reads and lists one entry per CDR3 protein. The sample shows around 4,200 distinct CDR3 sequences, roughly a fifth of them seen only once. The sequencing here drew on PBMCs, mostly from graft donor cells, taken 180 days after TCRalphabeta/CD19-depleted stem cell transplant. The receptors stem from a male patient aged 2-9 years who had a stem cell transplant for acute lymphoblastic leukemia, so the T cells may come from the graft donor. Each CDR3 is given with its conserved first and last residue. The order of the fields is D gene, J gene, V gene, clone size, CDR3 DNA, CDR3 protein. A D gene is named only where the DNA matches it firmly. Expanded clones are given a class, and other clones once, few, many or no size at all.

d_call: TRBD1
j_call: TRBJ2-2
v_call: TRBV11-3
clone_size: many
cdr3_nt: TGTGCCAGCAGCCCAGGACAGGGGGAGACCGGGGAGCTGTTTTTT
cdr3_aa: CASSPGQGETGELFF

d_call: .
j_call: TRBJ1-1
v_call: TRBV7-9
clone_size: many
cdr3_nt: TGTGCCAGCAGCTTAGATTATCATGGGAACACTGAAGCTTTCTTT
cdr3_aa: CASSLDYHGNTEAFF

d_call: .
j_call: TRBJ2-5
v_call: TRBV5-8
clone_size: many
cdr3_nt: TGTGCCAGCAGCTCGTACCAAGAGACCCAGTACTTC
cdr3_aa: CASSSYQETQYF

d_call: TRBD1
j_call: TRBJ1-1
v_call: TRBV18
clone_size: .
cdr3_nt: TGTGCCAGCTCACCATATCGACAGGGGGCAGGTACTGAAGCTTTCTTT
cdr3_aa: CASSPYRQGAGTEAFF

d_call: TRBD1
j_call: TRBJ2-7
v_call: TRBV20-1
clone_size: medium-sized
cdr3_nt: TGCAGTGCCCCAAATAGAAGACAGGGTCGGGACGAGCAGTACTTC
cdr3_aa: CSAPNRRQGRDEQYF

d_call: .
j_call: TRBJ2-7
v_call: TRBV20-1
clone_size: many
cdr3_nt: TGCAGTGCTAGTCTAGCTGAGAGTAGGGTCAGCTACGAGCAGTACTTC
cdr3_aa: CSASLAESRVSYEQYF

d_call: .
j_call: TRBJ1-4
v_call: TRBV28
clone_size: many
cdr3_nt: TGTGCCAGCAGTTATCCGGCCCTAGGTAAAGAAAAATTGTTTTTT
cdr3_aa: CASSYPALGKEKLFF

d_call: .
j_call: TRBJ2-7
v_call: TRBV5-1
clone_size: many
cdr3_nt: TGCGCCAGCAGCTTGACGCAGGGACCAGCCTACGAGCAGTACTTC
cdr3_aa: CASSLTQGPAYEQYF

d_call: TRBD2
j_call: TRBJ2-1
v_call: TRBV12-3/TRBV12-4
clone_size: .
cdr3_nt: TGTGCCAGCACGAGACTAGCGGCAATCTACAATGAGCTGTTCTTC
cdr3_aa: CASTRLAAIYNELFF

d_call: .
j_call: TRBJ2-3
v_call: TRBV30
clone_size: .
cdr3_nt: TGTGCCTGGAGTGTACGGGGGTACCAACCAGATACGCAGTATTTT
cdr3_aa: CAWSVRGYQPDTQYF

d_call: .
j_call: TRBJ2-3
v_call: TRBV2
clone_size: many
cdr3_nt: TGTGCCAGCAGTGAATTGGTGAGCACAGATACGCAGTATTTT
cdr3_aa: CASSELVSTDTQYF

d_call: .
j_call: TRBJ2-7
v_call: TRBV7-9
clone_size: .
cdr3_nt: TGTGCCAGCAGCCTCGAGACGGGGAGGAACGAGCAGTACTTC
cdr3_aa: CASSLETGRNEQYF

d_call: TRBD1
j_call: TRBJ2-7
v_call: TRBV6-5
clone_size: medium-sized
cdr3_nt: TGTGCCAGCAGTCTAGGGGGACAGGGCATCTACGAGCAGTACTTC
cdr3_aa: CASSLGGQGIYEQYF

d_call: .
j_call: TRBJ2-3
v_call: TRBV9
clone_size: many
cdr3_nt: TGTCCCGGTGCGCGGATCACAGATACGCAGTATTTT
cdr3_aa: CPGARITDTQYF

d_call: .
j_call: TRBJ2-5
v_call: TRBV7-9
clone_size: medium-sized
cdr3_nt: TGTGCCAGCAGCTTAGAGAAGACCCAGTACTTC
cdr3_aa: CASSLEKTQYF

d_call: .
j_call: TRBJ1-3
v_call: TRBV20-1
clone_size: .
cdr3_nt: TGCAGGGGCCAGGCGCGGGGCTCCTCTGGAAACACCATATATTTT
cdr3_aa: CRGQARGSSGNTIYF

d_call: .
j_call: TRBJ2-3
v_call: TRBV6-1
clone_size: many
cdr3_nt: TGTGCCAGCAGTGGGAGAGAAGCAGATACGCAGTATTTT
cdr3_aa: CASSGREADTQYF

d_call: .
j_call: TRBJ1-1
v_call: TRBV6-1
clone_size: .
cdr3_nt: TGTGCCAGCAGCCGGGTTTGGGACACTGAAGCTTTCTTT
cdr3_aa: CASSRVWDTEAFF

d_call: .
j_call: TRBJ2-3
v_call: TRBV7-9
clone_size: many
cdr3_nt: TGTGCCAGCAGCTTACTGTCTAAACTCCCCGATACGCAGTATTTT
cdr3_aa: CASSLLSKLPDTQYF

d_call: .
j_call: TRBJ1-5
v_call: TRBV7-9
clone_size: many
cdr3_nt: TGTGCCAGCAGCTCGGGGTTGGGGGGGCACCAGCCCCAGCATTTT
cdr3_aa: CASSSGLGGHQPQHF

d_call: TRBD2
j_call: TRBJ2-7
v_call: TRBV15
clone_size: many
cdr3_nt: TGTGCCAGCAGAGAGTTGGGAGGGCACGAGCAGTACTTC
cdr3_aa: CASRELGGHEQYF

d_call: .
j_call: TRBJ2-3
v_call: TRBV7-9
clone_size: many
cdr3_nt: TGTGCCAGCCCGCCGGGATCCCACGCAGATACGCAGTATTTT
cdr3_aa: CASPPGSHADTQYF

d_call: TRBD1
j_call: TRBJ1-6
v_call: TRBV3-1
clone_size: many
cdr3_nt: TGTGCCAGCAGCCAGTCGGACAGGGATCGGTCACCCCTCCACTTT
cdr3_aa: CASSQSDRDRSPLHF

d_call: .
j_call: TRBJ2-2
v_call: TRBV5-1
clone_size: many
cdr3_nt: TGCGCCAGCAGCCCTTTTGCAGGGAAGGGGACCGGGGAGCTGTTTTTT
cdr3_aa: CASSPFAGKGTGELFF

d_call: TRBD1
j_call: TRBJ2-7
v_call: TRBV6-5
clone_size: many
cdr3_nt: TGTGCCAGCAGTTCCACAGGGGGCACTCCCTACGAGCAGTACTTC
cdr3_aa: CASSSTGGTPYEQYF